This paragraph covers one T cell receptor beta chain sequence. Germline V gives CDR1 MNHEY, CDR2 SVGAGI. The germline V and J ends were trimmed by 7 bases and 8 bases, with 12 bases remaining between them. The CDR3 runs 12 residues. Sequencing was performed with immunoSEQ multiplex PCR; in TCRdb, only in-frame clones are kept and a portion is missing. This table has tens of thousands of clones, approximately 90% appearing once. The data are from a study of technical replicates of blood from several donors. The chain carries TRBV6-5 and TRBJ2-1; D gene unclear. Sequencing was done on a sample of PBMCs. This TCR was recovered from a human donor in good health. Some clones in this sample may be carry-over from other donors' samples. Here the CDR3 reads CASTGSRDEQFF. In DNA, the CDR3 is TGTGCCAGCACTGGAAGCCGGGATGAGCAGTTCTTC.